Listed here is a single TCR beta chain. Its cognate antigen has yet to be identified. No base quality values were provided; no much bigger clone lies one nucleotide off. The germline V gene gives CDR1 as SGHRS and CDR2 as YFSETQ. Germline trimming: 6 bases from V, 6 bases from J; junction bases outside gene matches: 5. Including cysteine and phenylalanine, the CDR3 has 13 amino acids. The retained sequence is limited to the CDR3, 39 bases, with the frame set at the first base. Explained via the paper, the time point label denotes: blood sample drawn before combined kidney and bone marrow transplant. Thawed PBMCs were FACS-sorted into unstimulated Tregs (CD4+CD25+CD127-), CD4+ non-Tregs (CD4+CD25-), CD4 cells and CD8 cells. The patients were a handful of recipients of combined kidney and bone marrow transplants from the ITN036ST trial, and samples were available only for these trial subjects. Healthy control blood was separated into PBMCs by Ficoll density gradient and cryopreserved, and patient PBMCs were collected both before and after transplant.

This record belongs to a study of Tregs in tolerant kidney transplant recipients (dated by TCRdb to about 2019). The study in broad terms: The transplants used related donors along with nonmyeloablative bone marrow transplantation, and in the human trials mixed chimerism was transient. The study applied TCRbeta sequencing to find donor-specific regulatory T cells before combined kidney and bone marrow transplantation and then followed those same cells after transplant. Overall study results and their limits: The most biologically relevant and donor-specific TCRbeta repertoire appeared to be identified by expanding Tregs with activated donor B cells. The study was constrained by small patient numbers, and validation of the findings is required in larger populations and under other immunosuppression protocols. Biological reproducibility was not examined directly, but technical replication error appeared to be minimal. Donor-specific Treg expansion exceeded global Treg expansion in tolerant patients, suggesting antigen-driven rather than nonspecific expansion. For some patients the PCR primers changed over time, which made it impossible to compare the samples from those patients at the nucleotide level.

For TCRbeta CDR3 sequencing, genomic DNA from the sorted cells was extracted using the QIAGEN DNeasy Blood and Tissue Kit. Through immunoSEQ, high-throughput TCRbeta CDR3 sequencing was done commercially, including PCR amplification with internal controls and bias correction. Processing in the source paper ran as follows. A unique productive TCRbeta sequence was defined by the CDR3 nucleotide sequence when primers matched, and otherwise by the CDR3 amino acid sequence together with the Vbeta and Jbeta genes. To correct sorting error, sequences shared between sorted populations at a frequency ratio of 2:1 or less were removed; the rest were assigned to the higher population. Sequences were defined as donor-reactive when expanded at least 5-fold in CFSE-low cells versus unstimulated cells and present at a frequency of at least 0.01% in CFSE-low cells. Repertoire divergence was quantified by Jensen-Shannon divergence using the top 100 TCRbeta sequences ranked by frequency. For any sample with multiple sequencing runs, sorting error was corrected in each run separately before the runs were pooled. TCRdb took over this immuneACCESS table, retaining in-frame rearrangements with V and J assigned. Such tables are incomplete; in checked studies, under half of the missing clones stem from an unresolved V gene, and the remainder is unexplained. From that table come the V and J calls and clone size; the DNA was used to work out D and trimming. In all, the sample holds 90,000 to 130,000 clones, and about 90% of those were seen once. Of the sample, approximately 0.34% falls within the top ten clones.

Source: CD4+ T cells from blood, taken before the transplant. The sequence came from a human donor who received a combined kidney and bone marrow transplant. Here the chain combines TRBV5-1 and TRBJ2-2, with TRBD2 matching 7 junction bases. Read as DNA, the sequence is TGCGCCAGCACCCTGGCGGGGGCCGGGGAGCTGTTTTTT. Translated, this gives CASTLAGAGELFF.